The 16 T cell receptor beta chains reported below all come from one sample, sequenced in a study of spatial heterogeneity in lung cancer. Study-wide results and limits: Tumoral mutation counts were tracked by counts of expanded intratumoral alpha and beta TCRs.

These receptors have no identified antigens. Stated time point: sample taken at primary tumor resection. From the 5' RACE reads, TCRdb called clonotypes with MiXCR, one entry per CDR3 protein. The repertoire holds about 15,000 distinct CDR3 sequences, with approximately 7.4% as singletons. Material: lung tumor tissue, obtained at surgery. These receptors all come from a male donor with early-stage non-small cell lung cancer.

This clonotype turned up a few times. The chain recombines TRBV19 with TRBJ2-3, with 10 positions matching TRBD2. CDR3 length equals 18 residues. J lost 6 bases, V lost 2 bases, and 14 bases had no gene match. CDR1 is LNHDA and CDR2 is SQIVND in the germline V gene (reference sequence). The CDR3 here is CASSIWPERLAGADTQYF. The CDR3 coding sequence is TGTGCCAGTAGTATATGGCCGGAACGGCTAGCGGGAGCGGATACGCAGTATTTT.

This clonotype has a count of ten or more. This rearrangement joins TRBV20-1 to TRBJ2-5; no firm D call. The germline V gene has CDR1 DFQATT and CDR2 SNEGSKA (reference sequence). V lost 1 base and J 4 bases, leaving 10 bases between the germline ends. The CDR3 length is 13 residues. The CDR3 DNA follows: TGCAGTGCTAGAGGGGTCCCTGGAGAGACCCAGTACTTC. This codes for CSARGVPGETQYF.

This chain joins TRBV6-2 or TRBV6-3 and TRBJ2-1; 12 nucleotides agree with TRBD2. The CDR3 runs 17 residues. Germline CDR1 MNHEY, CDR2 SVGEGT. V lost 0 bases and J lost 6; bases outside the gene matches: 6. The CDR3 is CASSYSFLAGGRNEQFF. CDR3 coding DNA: TGTGCCAGCAGTTACTCGTTCCTAGCGGGAGGGCGCAATGAGCAGTTCTTC.

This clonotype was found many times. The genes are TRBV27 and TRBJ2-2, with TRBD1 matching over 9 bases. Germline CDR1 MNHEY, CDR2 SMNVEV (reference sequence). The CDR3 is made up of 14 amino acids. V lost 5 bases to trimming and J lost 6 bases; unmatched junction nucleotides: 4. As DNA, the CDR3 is TGTGCCAGCAGTCCCGGGACAGGGCCCGGGGAGCTGTTTTTT. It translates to CASSPGTGPGELFF.

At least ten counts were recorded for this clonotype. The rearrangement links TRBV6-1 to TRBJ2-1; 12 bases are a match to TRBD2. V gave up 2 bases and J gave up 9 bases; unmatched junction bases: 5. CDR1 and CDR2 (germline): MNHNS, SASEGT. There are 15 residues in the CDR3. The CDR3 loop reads CASSEPGLAGCEQFF. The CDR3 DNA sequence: TGTGCCAGCAGTGAACCGGGACTAGCGGGTTGTGAGCAGTTCTTC.

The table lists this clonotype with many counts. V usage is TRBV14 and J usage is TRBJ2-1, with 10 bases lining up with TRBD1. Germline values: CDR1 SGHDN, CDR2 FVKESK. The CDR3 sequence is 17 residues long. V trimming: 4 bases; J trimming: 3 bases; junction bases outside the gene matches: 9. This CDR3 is CASSPRIGDRGYNEQFF. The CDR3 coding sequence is TGTGCCAGCAGCCCCCGGATCGGGGACAGGGGCTACAATGAGCAGTTCTTC.

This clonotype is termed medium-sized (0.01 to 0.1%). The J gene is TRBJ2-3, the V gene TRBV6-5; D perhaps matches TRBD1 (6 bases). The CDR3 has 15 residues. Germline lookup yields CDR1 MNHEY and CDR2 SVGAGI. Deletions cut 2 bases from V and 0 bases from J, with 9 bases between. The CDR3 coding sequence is TGTGCCAGCAGTTACGGCAGGGGTAGCACAGATACGCAGTATTTT. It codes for CASSYGRGSTDTQYF.

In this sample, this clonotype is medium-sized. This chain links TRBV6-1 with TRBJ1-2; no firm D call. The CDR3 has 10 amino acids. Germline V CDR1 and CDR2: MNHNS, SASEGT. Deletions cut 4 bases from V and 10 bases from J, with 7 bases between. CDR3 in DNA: TGTGCCAGCAGTGGTGCCTACTACACCTTC. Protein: CASSGAYYTF.

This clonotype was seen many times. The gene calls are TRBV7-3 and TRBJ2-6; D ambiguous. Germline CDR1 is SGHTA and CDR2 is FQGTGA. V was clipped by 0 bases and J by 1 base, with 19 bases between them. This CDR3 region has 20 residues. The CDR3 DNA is TGTGCCAGCAGCTTAACGGGATCGAGGCTAGGCGGATCTGGGGCCAACGTCCTGACTTTC. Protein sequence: CASSLTGSRLGGSGANVLTF. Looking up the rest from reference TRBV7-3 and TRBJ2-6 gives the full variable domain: GAGVSQTPSNKVTEKGKYVELRCDPISGHTALYWYRQSLGQGPEFLIYFQGTGAADDSGLPNDRFFAVRPEGSVSTLKIQRTERGDSAVYLCASSLTGSRLGGSGANVLTFGAGSRLTVL.

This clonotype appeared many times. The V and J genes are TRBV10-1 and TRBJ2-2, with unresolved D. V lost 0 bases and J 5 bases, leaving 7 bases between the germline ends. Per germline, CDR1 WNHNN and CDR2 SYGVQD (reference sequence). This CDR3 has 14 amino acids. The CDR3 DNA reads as TGCGCCAGCAGTGAGTCGATCGTAACCGGGGAGCTGTTTTTT. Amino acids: CASSESIVTGELFF.

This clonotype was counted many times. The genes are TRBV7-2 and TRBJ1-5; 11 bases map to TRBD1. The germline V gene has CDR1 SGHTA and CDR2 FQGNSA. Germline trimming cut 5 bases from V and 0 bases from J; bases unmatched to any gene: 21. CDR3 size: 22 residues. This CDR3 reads CASSGPSKNGTGGTYSNQPQHF. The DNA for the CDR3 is TGTGCCAGCAGCGGTCCATCCAAAAACGGGACAGGGGGTACTTATAGCAATCAGCCCCAGCATTTT.

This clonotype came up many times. CDR3 residues: CASTPRGFGNQQYV. Written as DNA, the CDR3 is TGTGCCAGCACCCCCAGGGGGTTCGGAAATCAGCAGTACGTC. The V and J genes are TRBV6-1 and TRBJ2-7, with TRBD1 matching over 7 bases. Germline CDR1 MNHNS, CDR2 SASEGT. After removal of 7 bases from V and 8 bases from J, the junction contained 14 bases not matched to a gene. The CDR3 totals 14 residues.

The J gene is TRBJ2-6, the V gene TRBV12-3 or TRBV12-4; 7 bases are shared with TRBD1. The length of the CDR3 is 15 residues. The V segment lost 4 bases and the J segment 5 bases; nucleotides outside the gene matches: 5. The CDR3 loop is CASSWTGPRANVLTF. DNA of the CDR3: TGTGCCAGCAGTTGGACAGGACCCCGGGCCAACGTCCTGACTTTC.

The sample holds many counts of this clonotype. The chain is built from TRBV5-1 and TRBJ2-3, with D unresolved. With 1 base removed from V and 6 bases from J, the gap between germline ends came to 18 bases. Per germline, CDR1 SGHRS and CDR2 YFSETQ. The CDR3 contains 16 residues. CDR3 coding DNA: TGCGCCAGCAGCTTGATAACGTTCAGGAACGGTGATACGCAGTATTTT. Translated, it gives CASSLITFRNGDTQYF.

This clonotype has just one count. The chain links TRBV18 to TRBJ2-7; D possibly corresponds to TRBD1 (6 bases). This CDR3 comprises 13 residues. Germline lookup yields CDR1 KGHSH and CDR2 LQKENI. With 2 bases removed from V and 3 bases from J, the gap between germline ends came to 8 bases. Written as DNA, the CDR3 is TGTGCCAGCTCACCAGACAGGCACTACGAGCAGTACGTC. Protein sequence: CASSPDRHYEQYV.

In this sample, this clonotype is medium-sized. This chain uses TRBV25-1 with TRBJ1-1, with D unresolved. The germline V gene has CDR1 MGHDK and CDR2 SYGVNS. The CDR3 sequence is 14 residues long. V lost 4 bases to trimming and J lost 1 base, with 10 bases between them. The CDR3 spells CASSGPTRNTEAFF. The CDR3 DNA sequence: TGTGCCAGCAGTGGACCCACGCGGAACACTGAAGCTTTCTTT.